Listed below are T cell receptor beta chains from one sample, sequenced in a study of blood T cell repertoires in COVID-19. Assay used: immunoSEQ multiplex PCR; TCRdb lists only in-frame clones, some missing. The sample lists some 450,000 clones, approximately 89% seen once, with roughly 12% in the top ten. The sample taken for sequencing was peripheral blood. The source is a woman between 45 and 60 years old with COVID-19, enrolled during active disease. Each CDR3 is given without its conserved first and last residue.

length	V	J	CDR3
12	TRBV24-1	TRBJ2-2	ATSDPQGTGELF
13	TRBV5-4	TRBJ1-2	ASSPQVAGLAGYT
12	TRBV27	TRBJ1-5	ASSSDTSNQPQH
10	TRBV6-5	TRBJ2-7	ASSRTGTEQY
12	TRBV11-3	TRBJ2-3	ASSLGGGEDTQY
14	TRBV21-1	TRBJ1-2	ASSKKPRAGAEGYT
12	TRBV7-6	TRBJ1-2	ASSLGAESLGYT
9	TRBV12-3/TRBV12-4	TRBJ1-1	ASRGTGEAF
10	TRBV30	TRBJ1-1	AWSRERTEAF
9	TRBV7-9	TRBJ2-5	ASSFKQTQY
10	TRBV12-5	TRBJ1-3	ASAPPEGTIY
12	TRBV23-1	TRBJ1-1	ASPTTGTPNEAF
11	TRBV6-5	TRBJ1-5	ASSIRQGQPQH
12	TRBV19	TRBJ1-2	ASSIDGRGLGYT
10	TRBV2	TRBJ1-2	ASMGFGYGYT
11	TRBV19	TRBJ2-5	ASTGGRHETQY
10	TRBV6-5	TRBJ2-3	ASSLAGHTQY
15	TRBV25-1	TRBJ2-2	ASSEFQRGGYTGELF
14	TRBV27	TRBJ2-3	ASSISGGGATDTQY
13	TRBV5-3	TRBJ1-2	ARSLTGTGGSGYT
11	TRBV7-2	TRBJ2-5	ASSSTGRGTQY
17	TRBV10-3	TRBJ2-3	AISGPTRTIGASTDTQY
10	TRBV19	TRBJ2-2	ASIAATGELF
14	TRBV15	TRBJ1-2	ATSRALTDRLNGYT
10	TRBV28	TRBJ2-2	ASSFSTGELF
11	TRBV6-5	TRBJ1-1	ASSSLDRLIAF
13	TRBV18	TRBJ1-4	ASSPGQPTNEKLF
13	TRBV7-6	TRBJ2-7	ASSSHAGIAYEQY
12	TRBV5-6	TRBJ1-2	ASSSGQAIYGYT
16	TRBV11-3	TRBJ2-3	ASSRGLAGGLGTDTQY
13	TRBV4-1	TRBJ1-1	ASSLFGGGRTEAF
11	TRBV12-1	TRBJ2-7	ASSFDSSYEQY
12	TRBV9	TRBJ2-1	ASSVSGGDNEQF
12	TRBV30	TRBJ2-5	AWNEAGIQETQY
10	TRBV9	TRBJ1-1	ASSAGGAEAF
11	TRBV30	TRBJ1-1	AWSLQQGTEAF
13	TRBV2	TRBJ1-1	ASSGATASNTEAF
12	TRBV1	TRBJ1-5	TSSLYRVRQPQH
12	TRBV5-4	TRBJ1-1	ASSLAVTGAEAF
12	TRBV18	TRBJ2-3	ASSLGQGADTQY
13	TRBV6-5	TRBJ1-1	ASLPGQGLNTEAF
10	TRBV12-3/TRBV12-4	TRBJ2-3	ASSSGTDTQY
10	TRBV12-3/TRBV12-4	TRBJ1-2	ASSEDSYGYT
12	TRBV10-3	TRBJ1-2	AIRGDMENYGYT
11	TRBV12-3/TRBV12-4	TRBJ1-5	ASSLRENQPQH
12	TRBV6-5	TRBJ1-4	ASQRQGGIEKLF